Below, 24 T cell receptor beta chains from the same sample are listed, as sequenced in a study of T cell responses to AZD1222 COVID-19 vaccine. Clones were read by immunoSEQ multiplex PCR, and TCRdb kept only the in-frame ones, dropping some. Found here are 120,000 or so clones, around 92% of them singletons; the top ten hold 14% to 15%. The specimen comprised peripheral blood, sampled on day 0 of AZD1222 vaccination. The receptors stem from an adult in good health.

V gene TRBV6-5 combines with J gene TRBJ1-5; no clear D gene. CDR1 MNHEY and CDR2 SVGAGI come from the germline V gene. Trimming left V 6 bases short and J 0 bases short, with 12 bases between. This CDR3 is built from 15 residues. CDR3 region: CASRAQAYSNQPQHF. The CDR3 DNA sequence: TGTGCCAGCAGAGCTCAGGCTTATAGCAATCAGCCCCAGCATTTT.

The chain links TRBV5-6 to TRBJ2-7, with unresolved D. Germline loops: CDR1 SGHDT, CDR2 YYEEEE. This CDR3 is 12 amino acids long. V lost 0 bases, J lost 4 bases, and 5 bases lay in between. CDR3 region: CASSLGDYEQYF. The CDR3 region has the DNA TGTGCCAGCAGCTTGGGGGATTACGAGCAGTACTTC.

The chain combines TRBV7-2 with TRBJ2-3; D remains unclear. The V end was cut by 4 bases, the J end by 1 base, with 6 bases between. Per the germline V gene, CDR1 is SGHTA and CDR2 is FQGNSA. This CDR3 is 13 amino acids long. CDR3 sequence: CASSYQGTDTQYF. The CDR3 DNA reads as TGTGCCAGCAGCTACCAGGGCACAGATACGCAGTATTTT.

The count of this clone is one. V usage is TRBV4-1 and J usage is TRBJ1-1, with D hard to call. The CDR3 spans 14 residues. V was cut by 1 base and J by 5 bases, with 11 bases left in between. Germline CDR1 reads MGHRA; CDR2 reads YSYEKL. CDR3 region: CASSQVREWTEAFF. The CDR3 DNA follows: TGCGCCAGCAGCCAAGTTAGGGAGTGGACTGAAGCTTTCTTT.

The chain employs TRBV15 and TRBJ2-1, with D maybe TRBD2 (5 bases). This CDR3 has 15 residues. V was shortened by 3 bases and J by 4 bases, with 13 bases between the two germline ends. The germline CDR1 and CDR2 sequences are LNHNV and YYDKDF (reference sequence). This CDR3 is CATSRRASRYNEQFF. CDR3 coding DNA: TGTGCCACCAGCAGGCGGGCCTCCCGGTACAATGAGCAGTTCTTC.

This chain connects TRBV3-1 (or the pseudogene TRBV3-2) to TRBJ2-5, with 10 bases that match TRBD2. CDR3 length: 14 residues. The ends lost 2 bases at V and 5 bases at J; junction bases unmatched: 2. The V gene's germline CDR1 is LGHDT and CDR2 YNNKEL (reference sequence). The CDR3 here is CASSQSTSGETQYF. The CDR3 nucleotides read TGTGCCAGCAGCCAATCGACTAGCGGGGAGACCCAGTACTTC.

The J gene is TRBJ1-1, the V gene TRBV12-3 or TRBV12-4; no firm D call. The CDR3 runs to 12 residues. V was cut by 2 bases and J by 8 bases, with 9 bases left in between. This CDR3 is CASSLNRGEAFF. The CDR3 region has the DNA TGTGCCAGCAGTTTAAATCGGGGAGAAGCTTTCTTT.

CDR3 bases: TGTGCCAGTAGAGGACAGGGCGAGGGGACCGGGGAGCTGTTTTTT. It specifies CASRGQGEGTGELFF. The J gene is TRBJ2-2, the V gene TRBV19; 8 bases agree with TRBD1. The CDR3 is 15 residues long. V dropped 6 bases and J dropped 5; count of bases not matched to a gene: 8. CDR1 LNHDA and CDR2 SQIVND come from the germline V gene (reference sequence). The whole variable domain, remainder taken from reference TRBV19 and TRBJ2-2, is DGGITQSPKYLFRKEGQNVTLSCEQNLNHDAMYWYRQDPGQGLRLIYYSQIVNDFQKGDIAEGYSVSREKKESFPLTVTSAQKNPTAFYLCASRGQGEGTGELFFGEGSRLTVL.

The chain recombines TRBV19 with TRBJ2-1; 8 bases are shared with TRBD1. CDR3 length: 16 amino acids. V shed 1 base and J 4 bases; nucleotides not matched to a gene: 6. Germline V gene sequence: CDR1 LNHDA, CDR2 SQIVND (reference sequence). CDR3 DNA sequence: TGTGCCAGTAGTATAGGTTGGGACAGGTCATACAATGAGCAGTTCTTC. Amino acid sequence: CASSIGWDRSYNEQFF.

This clone was observed once. The chain is built from TRBV6-5 and TRBJ1-3, with TRBD1 matching 9 bases. CDR1 and CDR2 (germline): MNHEY, SVGAGI. The CDR3 contains 16 residues. The ends lost 0 bases at V and 0 bases at J; junction bases unmatched: 0. Here the CDR3 DNA reads TGTGCCAGCAGTTACTCGGGACAGGGCTCTGGAAACACCATATATTTT. Its translation is CASSYSGQGSGNTIYF.

V is TRBV18 and J is TRBJ2-2; maybe TRBD2 (6 bases). CDR3 length equals 16 residues. Trimming removed 0 bases at V and 4 bases at J, with 12 bases between. Looked up from germline, CDR1 is KGHSH and CDR2 is LQKENI. The CDR3 reads CASSPPEGPSTGELFF. The CDR3 DNA sequence: TGTGCCAGCTCACCACCGGAGGGCCCCAGCACCGGGGAGCTGTTTTTT.

CDR3: CASSHRTDGNTIYF. CDR3 nucleotides: TGTGCCAGCAGCCACCGGACCGATGGAAACACCATATATTTT. This rearrangement joins TRBV3-1 (or the pseudogene TRBV3-2) to TRBJ1-3; D gene unclear. Germline CDR1 LGHDT, CDR2 YNNKEL (reference sequence). Trimming stripped 3 bases from V and 3 bases from J, with 9 bases between. The length of the CDR3 is 14 residues.

The chain employs TRBV28 and TRBJ1-2, with TRBD1 matching 7 bases. The CDR3 runs 16 residues. Germline values: CDR1 MDHEN, CDR2 SYDVKM. V lost 7 bases and J lost 8; bases outside the gene matches: 19. Written as DNA, the CDR3 is TGTGCCAGCAATTTTCCTGGTCGAGACAGGGATTGGGGCTACACCTTC. Translation gives CASNFPGRDRDWGYTF.

CDR3: CASSLVAGGDNEQFF. The CDR3 DNA is TGTGCCAGCAGCTTAGTAGCGGGAGGGGACAATGAGCAGTTCTTC. The V and J genes are TRBV11-2 and TRBJ2-1; 11 bases align to TRBD2. V trimming: 1 base; J trimming: 5 bases; junction bases outside the gene matches: 1. The germline V gene encodes CDR1 SGHAT and CDR2 FQNNGV. The CDR3 extends over 15 amino acids.

The gene calls are TRBV4-3 and TRBJ1-1; D gene unclear. The V and J ends lost 1 base and 2 bases respectively, with 14 bases between them. The CDR3 is 16 amino acids. CDR1 LGHNA and CDR2 YSLEER come from the germline V gene. CDR3 bases: TGCGCCAGCAGCCAAGGTTTGCGGTTGAGAAACACTGAAGCTTTCTTT. Its protein is CASSQGLRLRNTEAFF.

This chain links TRBV28 with TRBJ2-4; D unresolved. Trimming removed 7 bases from V and 2 bases from J, with 15 bases in between. Per germline, CDR1 MDHEN and CDR2 SYDVKM. The CDR3 consists of 15 residues. The CDR3 sequence: CASTPTLGTKNIQYF. DNA for the CDR3: TGTGCCAGCACACCCACCTTGGGGACCAAAAACATTCAGTACTTC.

The rearrangement uses TRBV6-2 or TRBV6-3 and TRBJ2-2; 13 bases agree with TRBD2. The CDR3 is 14 amino acids. The junction had 2 bases not matched to a gene; V was cut back by 6 bases and J by 7 bases. The germline V gene has CDR1 MNHEY and CDR2 SVGEGT. As DNA, the CDR3 is TGTGCCAGCAGCCGGACTAGCGGGGGCGGGGAGCTGTTTTTT. The encoded protein is CASSRTSGGGELFF.

The CDR3 spells CASSIDRGRNNSPLHF. The CDR3, as DNA: TGTGCCAGTAGTATAGATCGGGGCAGAAATAATTCACCCCTCCACTTT. The chain has TRBV19 and TRBJ1-6, with a weak D call TRBD1 (5 bases). The V end lost 0 bases, the J end lost 5 bases, and 11 bases lay between the germline ends. CDR1 is LNHDA, CDR2 SQIVND, per germline (reference sequence). This CDR3 has 16 residues.

CDR3 sequence (DNA): TGTGCCAGCAGTCGTACAGGGGGCGCAGATGGCTACACCTTC. This sequence encodes CASSRTGGADGYTF. This chain joins TRBV5-8 and TRBJ1-2, with 9 bases lining up with TRBD1. The germline V gene has CDR1 SGHTS and CDR2 YDEGEE. This CDR3 is built from 14 residues. Trimming removed 5 bases from V and 6 bases from J; junction bases left unmatched: 8. The full variable domain, completed using reference TRBV5-8 and TRBJ1-2, is EAGVTQSPTHLIKTRGQQATLRCSPISGHTSVYWYQQALGLGLQFLLWYDEGEERNRGNFPPRFSGRQFPNYSSELNVNALELEDSALYLCASSRTGGADGYTFGSGTRLTVV.

CDR3 loop: CASSQVGGLAGDTQYF. In nucleotides, the CDR3 is TGCGCCAGCAGCCAAGTTGGGGGCCTAGCGGGAGATACGCAGTATTTT. This sequence joins TRBV4-1 and TRBJ2-3; 8 bases align to TRBD2. This CDR3 contains 16 residues. V shed 1 base and J 5 bases; nucleotides not matched to a gene: 8. CDR1 and CDR2 (germline): MGHRA, YSYEKL.

The chain couples TRBV4-3 to TRBJ1-2; D may be TRBD1 (5 bases). The V end lost 1 base, the J end lost 4 bases, and 16 bases lay between the germline ends. CDR3 length: 16 amino acids. The germline gives CDR1 LGHNA, CDR2 YSLEER. CDR3 residues: CASSQGDAGDSYGYTF. CDR3 nucleotide sequence: TGCGCCAGCAGCCAAGGAGATGCGGGGGATAGCTATGGCTACACCTTC.

The chain carries TRBV11-3 and TRBJ2-6; D could derive from TRBD1 or TRBD2 (5 bases each). Trimming pared 4 bases from V and 2 bases from J, leaving 9 bases between. The germline CDR1 and CDR2 sequences are SGHNT and YENEEA. The CDR3 is made up of 15 amino acids. The CDR3 bases are TGTGCCAGCAGCTCTGGGGGAGCTGGGGCCAACGTCCTGACTTTC. Translation gives CASSSGGAGANVLTF.

The chain couples TRBV7-2 to TRBJ1-2; D is perhaps TRBD1 (5 bases). Trimming cost V 3 bases and J 8 bases, with 22 bases left between them. The V gene's germline CDR1 is SGHTA and CDR2 FQGNSA. This CDR3 is built from 16 residues. CDR3 residues: CASSFRDDYTRGGYTF. The DNA for the CDR3 is TGTGCCAGCAGCTTCCGGGACGACTATACCCGAGGGGGCTACACCTTC.

The V call is TRBV19, the J call TRBJ2-7, with D tentatively TRBD2 (5 bases). CDR1 and CDR2 from the germline V gene are LNHDA and SQIVND (reference sequence). Trimming shortened V by 3 bases and J by 0 bases, and 9 bases separated the two germline ends. CDR3 length: 14 residues. The CDR3 region has the DNA TGTGCCAGTAGTATGGCCGGGAACTCCTACGAGCAGTACTTC. Protein product: CASSMAGNSYEQYF. Using reference TRBV19 and TRBJ2-7 for the parts outside the CDR3, the full variable domain is DGGITQSPKYLFRKEGQNVTLSCEQNLNHDAMYWYRQDPGQGLRLIYYSQIVNDFQKGDIAEGYSVSREKKESFPLTVTSAQKNPTAFYLCASSMAGNSYEQYFGPGTRLTVT.